This TCR beta chain was observed in a study of T cells in Graves' hyperthyroidism and ophthalmopathy. Absent ophthalmopathy progression within 18 months defined stable Graves' hyperthyroidism. Clinicians diagnosed patients from clinical symptoms, serum thyroxine and TRAb, thyroid ultrasound and orbital computed tomography. A word on this clonotype: As yet, its antigen is unknown.

TCR beta CDR3 regions were amplified from RNA transcripts. A first-round RT-PCR of the TCR CDR3 used the HTBI primer set. TCRdb processed the multiplex PCR reads anew with MiXCR; each CDR3 protein has one entry. The table records 300,000 to 400,000 distinct CDR3 sequences, about 14% of them present only once. General observations from the study: Researchers found most expanded thyroid clonotypes above 0.001 in blood as well. Ophthalmopathy was predicted by the model a median of approximately 6 months ahead of onset.

V was cut by 5 bases and J by 0 bases, with 15 bases left in between. This CDR3 has 16 amino acids. CDR1 MNHEY and CDR2 SVGAGI come from the germline V gene. The sample was blood. The clonotype was recovered from a woman aged 25 to 39 with Graves' hyperthyroidism. V is TRBV6-5 and J is TRBJ2-3; possibly TRBD2 for D (6 bases). The CDR3 is CASSSRSSESTDTQYF. For the CDR3, the DNA is TGTGCCAGCAGTAGTCGATCTAGCGAAAGCACAGATACGCAGTATTTT.